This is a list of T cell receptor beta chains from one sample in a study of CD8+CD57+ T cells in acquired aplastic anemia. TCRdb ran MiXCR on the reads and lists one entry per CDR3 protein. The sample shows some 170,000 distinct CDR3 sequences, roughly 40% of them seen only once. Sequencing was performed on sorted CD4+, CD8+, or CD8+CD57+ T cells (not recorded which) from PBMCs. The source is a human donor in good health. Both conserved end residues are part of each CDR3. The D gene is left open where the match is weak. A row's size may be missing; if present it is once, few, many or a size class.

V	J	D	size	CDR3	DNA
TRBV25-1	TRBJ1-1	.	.	CASSEYRYTESFF	TGTGCCAGCAGTGAATATCGATACACTGAATCTTTCTTT
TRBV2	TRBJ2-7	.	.	CASSVSGFYEQYF	TGTGCCAGCAGTGTCAGCGGCTTTTACGAGCAGTACTTC
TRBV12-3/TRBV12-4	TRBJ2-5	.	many	CASSFGLETQYF	TGTGCCAGCAGTTTTGGCCTCGAGACCCAGTACTTC
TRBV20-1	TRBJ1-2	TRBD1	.	CSAKGQGYGYTF	TGCAGTGCCAAGGGACAGGGCTATGGCTACACCTTC
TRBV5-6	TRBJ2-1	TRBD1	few	CASSFNGQGYTEQFF	TGTGCCAGCAGCTTCAACGGACAGGGGTACACCGAGCAGTTCTTC
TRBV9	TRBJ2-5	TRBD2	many	CASSASRLAGETQYF	TGTGCCAGCAGCGCCTCCCGACTAGCGGGAGAGACCCAGTACTTC
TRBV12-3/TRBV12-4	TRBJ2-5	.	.	CASSLGGGKETQYF	TGTGCCAGCAGTTTGGGTGGGGGGAAAGAGACCCAGTACTTC
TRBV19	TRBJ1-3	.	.	CASSVLPGSGNTIYF	TGTGCCAGTAGTGTCTTACCAGGTTCTGGAAACACCATATATTTT
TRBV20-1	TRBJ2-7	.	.	CSAREPPLAAYEQYF	TGCAGTGCTAGGGAGCCCCCTCTGGCGGCTTACGAGCAGTACTTC
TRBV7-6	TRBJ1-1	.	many	CASSLGQGGMNTEAFF	TGTGCCAGCAGCTTAGGTCAGGGAGGGATGAACACTGAAGCTTTCTTT
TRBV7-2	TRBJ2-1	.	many	CASSLPATEQFF	TGTGCCAGCAGCTTACCCGCGACCGAGCAGTTCTTC
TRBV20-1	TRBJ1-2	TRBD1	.	CSAPELDRISYTF	TGCAGTGCTCCCGAGTTGGACAGGATTAGCTACACCTTC
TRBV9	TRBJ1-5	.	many	CASSVADSSNQPQHF	TGTGCCAGCAGCGTAGCGGACAGTAGCAATCAGCCCCAGCATTTT
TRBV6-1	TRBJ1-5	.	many	CASTAHSNQPQHF	TGTGCCAGTACAGCTCATAGCAATCAGCCCCAGCATTTT
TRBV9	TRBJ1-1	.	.	CASSVAGGMNTEAFF	TGTGCCAGCAGCGTAGCAGGAGGCATGAACACTGAAGCTTTCTTT
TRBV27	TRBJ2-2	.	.	CASSRGGQGYAGELFF	TGTGCCAGCAGTCGGGGGGGACAGGGCTACGCCGGGGAGCTGTTTTTT
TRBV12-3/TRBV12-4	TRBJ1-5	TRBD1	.	CASSFRGTENSNQPQHF	TGTGCCAGCAGTTTCCGTGGGACAGAGAATAGCAATCAGCCCCAGCATTTT
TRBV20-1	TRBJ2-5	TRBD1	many	CSATEGTAQETQYF	TGCAGTGCTACTGAGGGGACAGCCCAAGAGACCCAGTACTTC
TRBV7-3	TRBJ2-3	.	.	CASSFGTADTQYF	TGTGCCAGCAGCTTTGGGACGGCGGATACGCAGTATTTT
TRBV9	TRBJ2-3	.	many	CASSVSPPGSSTDTQYF	TGTGCCAGCAGCGTATCCCCCCCCGGGTCGAGCACAGATACGCAGTATTTT
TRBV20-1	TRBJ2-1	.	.	CSAMLGEGYNEQFF	TGCAGTGCTATGTTGGGCGAGGGCTACAATGAGCAGTTCTTC
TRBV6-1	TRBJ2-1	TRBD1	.	CASSRGQGGHEQFF	TGTGCCAGCAGCCGGGGACAGGGTGGACATGAGCAGTTCTTC
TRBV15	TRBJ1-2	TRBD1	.	CATRVDRVGGYTF	TGTGCCACCAGAGTAGACAGGGTAGGTGGCTACACCTTC
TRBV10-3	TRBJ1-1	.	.	CAISESRGTNTEAFF	TGTGCCATCAGTGAGTCTCGGGGCACGAACACTGAAGCTTTCTTT
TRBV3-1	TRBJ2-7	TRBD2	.	CASSRGTSGTYEQYF	TGTGCCAGCAGCCGCGGGACTAGCGGGACCTACGAGCAGTACTTC
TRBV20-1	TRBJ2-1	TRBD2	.	CSASASGPYNEQFF	TGCAGTGCTAGCGCTAGCGGTCCCTACAATGAGCAGTTCTTC
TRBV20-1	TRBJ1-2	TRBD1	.	CSANDRVYGYTF	TGCAGTGCTAACGACAGGGTTTATGGCTACACCTTC
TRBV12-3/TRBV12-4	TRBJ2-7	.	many	CASSRGAYEQYF	TGTGCCAGCAGCCGGGGAGCCTACGAGCAGTACTTC
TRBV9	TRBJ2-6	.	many	CASSVGTTLSGANVLTF	TGTGCCAGCAGCGTAGGAACAACCCTTTCTGGGGCCAACGTCCTGACTTTC
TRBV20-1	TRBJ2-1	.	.	CSARVPTGSYNEQFF	TGCAGTGCTAGAGTCCCGACTGGTTCCTACAATGAGCAGTTCTTC
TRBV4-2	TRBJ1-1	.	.	CASVFQGGTEAFF	TGTGCCAGCGTCTTCCAGGGCGGCACTGAAGCTTTCTTT
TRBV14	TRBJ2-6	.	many	CASSQRRVISGANVLTF	TGTGCCAGCAGCCAGCGCCGGGTAATCTCTGGGGCCAACGTCCTGACTTTC
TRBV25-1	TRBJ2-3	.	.	CATTCPADTDTQYF	TGTGCCACCACATGCCCAGCCGACACAGATACGCAGTATTTT
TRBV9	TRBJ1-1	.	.	CASSGRVAEAFF	TGTGCCAGCAGCGGGCGAGTGGCTGAAGCTTTCTTT
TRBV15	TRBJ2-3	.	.	CATSRVRKSTDTQYF	TGTGCCACCAGCAGAGTGCGGAAGAGCACAGATACGCAGTATTTT
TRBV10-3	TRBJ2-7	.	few	CAISRSRGEYEQYF	TGTGCCATCAGTCGGTCCCGAGGGGAGTACGAGCAGTACTTC
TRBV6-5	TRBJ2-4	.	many	CASSYSYPNDIQYF	TGTGCCAGCAGTTACTCTTACCCGAACGACATTCAGTACTTC
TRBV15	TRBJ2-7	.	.	CATSRVPGTYEQYF	TGTGCCACCAGCAGAGTTCCGGGGACCTACGAGCAGTACTTC
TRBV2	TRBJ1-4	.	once	CASTGGAVEKLFF	TGTGCCAGCACCGGGGGGGCCGTTGAAAAACTGTTTTTT
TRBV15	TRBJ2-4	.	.	CATSRDGYKNIQYF	TGTGCCACCAGCAGAGATGGTTACAAAAACATTCAGTACTTC
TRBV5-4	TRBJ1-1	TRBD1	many	CASSLGTGFTEAFF	TGTGCCAGCAGCTTGGGGACAGGGTTTACTGAAGCTTTCTTT
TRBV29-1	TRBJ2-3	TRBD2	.	CSVEDRGGATDTQYF	TGCAGCGTTGAAGATCGCGGGGGGGCGACAGATACGCAGTATTTT